A selection of T cell receptor beta chains follows, all from one sample in a study of blood T cell repertoires in COVID-19. The data were produced by immunoSEQ multiplex PCR, yet TCRdb's version contains in-frame clones alone and is incomplete. The sample lists about 230,000 clones; 83% were seen once. The sequenced sample consisted of peripheral blood. These receptors were obtained from a woman aged 65 to 85 with active or convalescent COVID-19. The CDR3 runs from the conserved cysteine through the conserved F or W. A D gene is named only where the DNA matches it firmly. Clone size appears in some rows only: once, few, many, or a class for an expanded clone.

V	D	size	J	CDR3	DNA
TRBV5-1	-	few	TRBJ1-6	CASSGAVGNSPLHF	TGCGCCAGCAGCGGGGCAGTGGGGAATTCACCCCTCCACTTT
TRBV28	-	-	TRBJ2-5	CASSDTPRYF	TGTGCCAGCTCAGACACCCCGCGGTACTTC
TRBV29-1	-	-	TRBJ2-7	CSVGESYEQYF	TGCAGCGTTGGGGAGAGCTACGAGCAGTACTTC
TRBV2	-	-	TRBJ2-5	CASSEEEGGSREETQYF	TGTGCCAGCAGTGAAGAAGAGGGTGGGTCCCGGGAGGAGACCCAGTACTTC
TRBV18	TRBD1	-	TRBJ2-3	CASSPDSGTGLDTQYF	TGTGCCAGCTCACCCGATAGTGGGACAGGGCTCGATACGCAGTATTTT
TRBV18	-	-	TRBJ2-1	CASSPSSVDEQFF	TGTGCCAGCTCACCAAGCAGCGTGGATGAGCAGTTCTTC
TRBV7-6	TRBD1	-	TRBJ1-1	CASSFATGEGTEAFF	TGTGCCAGCAGCTTCGCGACAGGGGAGGGCACTGAAGCTTTCTTT
TRBV7-3	-	few	TRBJ2-2	CASSLGGNTGELFF	TGTGCCAGCAGCTTAGGCGGGAACACCGGGGAGCTGTTTTTT
TRBV28	TRBD1	-	TRBJ1-2	CASSFVGDRDYGYTF	TGTGCCAGCAGTTTTGTGGGGGACAGGGACTATGGCTACACCTTC
TRBV5-1	TRBD1	-	TRBJ1-2	CASSLATGGGYTF	TGCGCCAGCAGCTTGGCCACAGGGGGAGGCTACACCTTC
TRBV10-2	TRBD2	-	TRBJ2-5	CASNGGGETQYF	TGCGCCAGCAATGGGGGGGGAGAGACCCAGTACTTC
TRBV27	TRBD1	-	TRBJ1-1	CASSTTGQGKSEAFF	TGTGCCAGCAGTACGACCGGACAGGGAAAAAGTGAAGCTTTCTTT
TRBV1	-	-	TRBJ2-3	CTSSQARRESTDTQYF	TGCACCAGCAGCCAAGCCCGGCGGGAGAGCACAGATACGCAGTATTTT
TRBV18	-	-	TRBJ1-1	CASSPPTLNTEAFF	TGTGCCAGCTCACCACCTACATTGAACACTGAAGCTTTCTTT
TRBV9	TRBD2	-	TRBJ2-1	CASSGIAGATEQFF	TGTGCCAGCAGCGGGATAGCGGGAGCCACTGAGCAGTTCTTC
TRBV7-9	-	-	TRBJ2-2	CASSLVTGELFF	TGTGCCAGCAGTCTCGTTACCGGGGAGCTGTTTTTT
TRBV10-3	-	-	TRBJ1-2	CAISELQGEGYTF	TGTGCCATCAGTGAGCTACAGGGCGAAGGCTACACCTTC
TRBV5-1	-	-	TRBJ2-3	CASSPLPKGGTDTQYF	TGCGCCAGCAGCCCCCTTCCGAAGGGGGGCACAGATACGCAGTATTTT
TRBV12-3/TRBV12-4	-	few	TRBJ1-2	CASSLSTVYGYTF	TGTGCCAGCAGTTTGAGTACGGTCTATGGCTACACCTTC
TRBV3-1/TRBV3-2	TRBD1	once	TRBJ2-5	CASSPGTGTTRATQYF	TGTGCCAGCAGTCCCGGGACAGGAACAACAAGAGCGACCCAGTACTTC
TRBV30	TRBD1	-	TRBJ2-5	CAWRAPPGQGQETQYF	TGTGCCTGGAGAGCCCCCCCCGGACAGGGGCAAGAGACCCAGTACTTC
TRBV7-2	TRBD1	-	TRBJ2-7	CASSPGTGGYEQYF	TGTGCCAGCAGCCCCGGGACAGGGGGTTACGAGCAGTACTTC
TRBV24-1	-	-	TRBJ1-3	CATSDGGNTIYF	TGTGCCACCAGTGATGGCGGAAACACCATATATTTT
TRBV19	TRBD2	-	TRBJ2-5	CASSISRGVETQYF	TGTGCCAGTAGTATATCTCGGGGGGTGGAGACCCAGTACTTC
TRBV7-2	-	-	TRBJ1-2	CASSLGRFYGYTF	TGTGCCAGCAGCTTAGGGCGGTTCTATGGCTACACCTTC
TRBV6-5	TRBD1	-	TRBJ2-5	CASGDRYQETQYF	TGTGCCAGCGGGGACAGGTACCAAGAGACCCAGTACTTC
TRBV9	TRBD1	-	TRBJ2-7	CASSVKTGGEQYF	TGTGCCAGCAGCGTCAAAACAGGGGGAGAGCAGTACTTC
TRBV5-4	TRBD2	-	TRBJ2-1	CASSWDYSTNNEQFF	TGTGCCAGCAGCTGGGACTACAGTACTAACAATGAGCAGTTCTTC
TRBV4-1	TRBD2	-	TRBJ2-3	CASSQGLAGTDTQYF	TGCGCCAGCAGCCAGGGACTAGCGGGCACAGATACGCAGTATTTT
TRBV3-1/TRBV3-2	TRBD1	once	TRBJ1-2	CASSQVLTGGNGYTF	TGTGCCAGCAGCCAAGTGTTGACAGGGGGAAATGGCTACACCTTC
TRBV7-8	-	once	TRBJ2-2	CASSLMRQNTGELFF	TGTGCCAGCAGCTTAATGAGGCAGAACACCGGGGAGCTGTTTTTT
TRBV2	-	-	TRBJ1-2	CASSPQEDYGYTF	TGTGCCAGCAGTCCACAGGAAGACTATGGCTACACCTTC
TRBV3-1/TRBV3-2	-	once	TRBJ2-2	CASSQVQGGTGELFF	TGTGCCAGCAGCCAAGTCCAGGGGGGAACCGGGGAGCTGTTTTTT
TRBV10-3	TRBD1	-	TRBJ1-2	CAISGDRGYGYTF	TGTGCCATCAGTGGGGACAGGGGCTATGGCTACACCTTC
TRBV19	TRBD2	-	TRBJ2-3	CATRTSVTDTQYF	TGTGCCACCCGGACTAGCGTCACAGATACGCAGTATTTT
TRBV7-2	-	-	TRBJ2-1	CASSLVGSGYNEQFF	TGTGCCAGCAGCTTAGTTGGTAGCGGCTACAATGAGCAGTTCTTC
TRBV30	TRBD1	-	TRBJ2-7	CAFDRGSYEQYF	TGTGCCTTTGACAGGGGGTCCTACGAGCAGTACTTC
TRBV10-3	-	-	TRBJ2-7	CAISESSYEQYF	TGTGCCATCAGTGAGTCGAGCTACGAGCAGTACTTC
TRBV5-1	-	-	TRBJ1-2	CASSLQVANYGYTF	TGCGCCAGCAGCTTGCAGGTCGCTAACTATGGCTACACCTTC
TRBV9	TRBD2	-	TRBJ2-7	CASSQGGEGSYYEQYF	TGTGCCAGCAGCCAGGGCGGGGAGGGCTCATACTACGAGCAGTACTTC
TRBV6-6	-	-	TRBJ2-7	CASSLQGYEQYF	TGTGCCAGCAGCCTACAGGGCTACGAGCAGTACTTC
TRBV5-1	TRBD2	-	TRBJ2-7	CASSLAPGRGGGAYGQYF	TGCGCCAGCAGCTTGGCCCCAGGGAGAGGCGGGGGGGCCTACGGGCAGTACTTC
TRBV5-1	TRBD1	-	TRBJ1-1	CASSLDTGVTEAFF	TGCGCCAGCAGCTTGGATACAGGGGTGACTGAAGCTTTCTTT
TRBV18	-	-	TRBJ1-2	CASSPGFGQSDRGGYTF	TGTGCCAGCTCACCAGGCTTCGGGCAGTCCGACCGGGGGGGCTACACCTTC
TRBV16	TRBD1	few	TRBJ1-2	CASSPTRRTGTGPYGYTF	TGTGCCAGCAGCCCTACGCGGCGCACCGGGACAGGGCCCTATGGCTACACCTTC
TRBV28	-	-	TRBJ2-7	CASLAAGEGAYEQYF	TGTGCCAGCCTTGCGGCCGGGGAGGGGGCCTACGAGCAGTACTTC
TRBV5-6	TRBD1	-	TRBJ1-1	CASTPQGPSTEAFF	TGTGCCAGCACCCCACAGGGGCCGAGCACTGAAGCTTTCTTT
TRBV5-1	-	-	TRBJ2-1	CASSSPGGQGSYNEQFF	TGCGCCAGCAGCTCCCCGGGTGGGCAGGGCTCCTACAATGAGCAGTTCTTC
TRBV12-3/TRBV12-4	-	-	TRBJ2-5	CASSFLGEETQYF	TGTGCCAGCAGTTTTCTCGGGGAAGAGACCCAGTACTTC
TRBV6-2/TRBV6-3	TRBD2	-	TRBJ2-7	CASSLPGLKYEQYF	TGTGCCAGCAGCCTCCCGGGACTAAAGTACGAGCAGTACTTC
TRBV30	-	-	TRBJ1-1	CAWSQTPGQNTEAFF	TGTGCCTGGAGCCAAACCCCCGGTCAGAACACTGAAGCTTTCTTT
TRBV6-6	-	once	TRBJ1-2	CASSSDGNYGYTF	TGTGCCAGCAGTTCAGACGGGAACTATGGCTACACCTTC
TRBV6-6	TRBD1	-	TRBJ1-2	CASRRQGDFGYTF	TGTGCCAGCAGGCGACAGGGGGATTTCGGCTACACCTTC
TRBV19	TRBD2	-	TRBJ2-2	CASSGPGGGELFF	TGTGCCAGTAGTGGCCCGGGGGGCGGGGAGCTGTTTTTT
TRBV19	-	-	TRBJ1-4	CASSQGNEKLFF	TGTGCCAGTTCTCAGGGTAATGAAAAACTGTTTTTT
TRBV3-1/TRBV3-2	-	few	TRBJ2-7	CASSPSDRFQQYF	TGTGCCAGCAGCCCTTCAGACAGGTTCCAGCAGTACTTC
TRBV19	TRBD2	-	TRBJ2-7	CASSMQLAGAYEQYF	TGTGCCAGTAGTATGCAACTAGCGGGAGCGTACGAGCAGTACTTC